The 9 T cell receptor beta chains listed next were all sequenced from one sample in a study of cytomegalovirus exposure and HLA in healthy donors. In the PCR, 60 Vbeta and 13 Jbeta primers were used. Profiled with immunoSEQ multiplex PCR; TCRdb holds only in-frame clones, not every one. The table lists 140,000 or so clones, 70% to 85% of them singletons, with approximately 3% in the top ten. Sequencing was done on a sample of PBMCs. The receptor set was obtained from a male donor in good health and CMV-seronegative.

The V gene is TRBV15, the J gene TRBJ1-3; the D is unclear. This CDR3 comprises 18 residues. The germline CDR1 and CDR2 sequences are LNHNV and YYDKDF (reference sequence). V was clipped by 0 bases and J by 0 bases, with 15 bases between them. DNA for the CDR3: TGTGCCACCAGCAGAGAGGATGTAGGATGGAGCTCTGGAAACACCATATATTTT. Translated: CATSREDVGWSSGNTIYF.

The chain joins TRBV4-1 to TRBJ1-1; tentatively, D is TRBD1 (6 bases). V lost 1 base, J lost 0 bases, and 18 bases lay in between. CDR3 length: 18 residues. CDR1 is MGHRA and CDR2 is YSYEKL in the germline V gene. Here the CDR3 DNA reads TGCGCCAGCAGCCAAGGGCACAGGGTTAGGGAAATGAACACTGAAGCTTTCTTT. The encoded protein is CASSQGHRVREMNTEAFF.

This clone was detected only a few times. This chain links TRBV7-8 with TRBJ2-7; TRBD2 agrees at 9 bases. CDR1 is SGHVS and CDR2 is FQNEAQ in the germline V gene. Germline trimming cut 0 bases from V and 1 base from J; bases unmatched to any gene: 4. The CDR3 has 16 amino acids. The CDR3: CASSLAGSGGSYEQYF. For the CDR3, the DNA is TGTGCCAGCAGCTTAGCGGGGAGCGGGGGGTCCTACGAGCAGTACTTC.

The chain couples TRBV6-6 to TRBJ2-1, with 9 bases fitting TRBD2. The CDR3 is made up of 15 amino acids. Trimming took 0 bases from V and 7 from J; bases not matched to a gene: 4. Germline assignment: CDR1 MNHNY and CDR2 SVGAGI (reference sequence). This CDR3 reads CASSYSGAGGNEQFF. The CDR3 region has the DNA TGTGCCAGCAGTTACTCAGGAGCGGGAGGTAATGAGCAGTTCTTC.

V gene TRBV7-2 combines with J gene TRBJ2-1, with 10 nucleotides matching TRBD2. Germline V gene lookup returns CDR1 SGHTA and CDR2 FQGNSA. This CDR3 comprises 17 residues. The ends lost 4 bases at V and 10 bases at J; junction bases unmatched: 16. The CDR3 DNA follows: TGTGCCAGCAGCTCCCGACAACTTAGCGGGAGGTATATGGAGCAGTTCTTC. Translation gives CASSSRQLSGRYMEQFF.

The J gene is TRBJ1-2, the V gene TRBV4-2; no clear D gene. CDR3 length equals 17 residues. V lost 1 base to trimming and J lost 0 bases, with 15 bases between them. Per germline, CDR1 LGHNA and CDR2 YNFKEQ. The CDR3 nucleotides are TGTGCCAGCAGCCAAGTCCGTGTCGGGGATACTAACTATGGCTACACCTTC. Translation gives CASSQVRVGDTNYGYTF.

This chain links TRBV27 with TRBJ2-7; 14 nucleotides agree with TRBD2. The germline gives CDR1 MNHEY, CDR2 SMNVEV (reference sequence). The ends lost 6 bases at V and 6 bases at J; junction bases unmatched: 10. There are 16 residues in the CDR3. The CDR3 sequence: CASSTGLAGVVSEQYF. Here the CDR3 DNA reads TGTGCCAGCAGCACGGGACTAGCGGGAGTGGTGTCCGAGCAGTACTTC.

J is TRBJ1-1 and V is TRBV5-1; TRBD1 aligns across 10 bases. Germline V lookup: CDR1 SGHRS, CDR2 YFSETQ. V shed 4 bases and J 10 bases; nucleotides not matched to a gene: 4. The length of the CDR3 is 12 residues. CDR3 DNA: TGCGCCAGCAGCCGTGGACAGGGGGGAGCTTTCTTT. Residues: CASSRGQGGAFF.

This clone was recorded a few times. V gene TRBV7-9 combines with J gene TRBJ1-1; D unresolved. Germline V gene lookup returns CDR1 SEHNR and CDR2 FQNEAQ (reference sequence). V lost 3 bases and J lost 7, with 9 bases in between. The CDR3 spans 12 residues. CDR3 protein: CASSFRSGEAFF. The CDR3 nucleotides read TGTGCCAGCAGCTTCCGGTCGGGTGAAGCTTTCTTT.